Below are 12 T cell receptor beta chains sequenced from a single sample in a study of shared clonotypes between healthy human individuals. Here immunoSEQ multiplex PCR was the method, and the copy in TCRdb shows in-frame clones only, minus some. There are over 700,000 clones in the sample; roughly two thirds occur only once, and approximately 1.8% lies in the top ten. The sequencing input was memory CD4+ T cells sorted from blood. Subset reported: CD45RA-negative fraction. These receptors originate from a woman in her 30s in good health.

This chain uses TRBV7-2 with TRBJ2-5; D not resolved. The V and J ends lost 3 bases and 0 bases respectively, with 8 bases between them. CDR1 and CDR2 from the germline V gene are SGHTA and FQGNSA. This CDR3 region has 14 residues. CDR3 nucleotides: TGTGCCAGCAGCTTGTTGTGGTACCAAGAGACCCAGTACTTC. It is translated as CASSLLWYQETQYF. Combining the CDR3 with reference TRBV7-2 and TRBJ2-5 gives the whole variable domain GAGVSQSPSNKVTEKGKDVELRCDPISGHTALYWYRQSLGQGLEFLIYFQGNSAPDKSGLPSDRFSAERTGGSVSTLTIQRTQQEDSAVYLCASSLLWYQETQYFGPGTRLLVL.

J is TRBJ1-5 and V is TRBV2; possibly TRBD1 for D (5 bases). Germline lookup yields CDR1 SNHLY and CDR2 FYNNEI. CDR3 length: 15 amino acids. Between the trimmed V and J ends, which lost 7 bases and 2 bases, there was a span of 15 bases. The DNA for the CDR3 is TGTGCCAGCACCGGCGTAGGGGCAGGCAATCAGCCCCAGCATTTT. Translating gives CASTGVGAGNQPQHF.

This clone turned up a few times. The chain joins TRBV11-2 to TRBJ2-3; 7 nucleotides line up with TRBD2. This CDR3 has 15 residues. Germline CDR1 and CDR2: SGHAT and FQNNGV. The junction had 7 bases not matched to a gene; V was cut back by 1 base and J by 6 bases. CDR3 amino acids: CASSLVRGGPDTQYF. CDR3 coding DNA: TGTGCCAGCAGCTTAGTGCGGGGAGGGCCGGATACGCAGTATTTT.

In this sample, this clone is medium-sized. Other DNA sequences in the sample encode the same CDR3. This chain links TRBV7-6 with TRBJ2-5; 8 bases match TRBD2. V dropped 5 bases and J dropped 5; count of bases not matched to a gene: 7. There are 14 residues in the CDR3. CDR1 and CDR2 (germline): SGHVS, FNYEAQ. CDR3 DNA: TGTGCCAGCAGCACGGGAGGGAGTAGGGAGACCCAGTACTTC. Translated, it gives CASSTGGSRETQYF.

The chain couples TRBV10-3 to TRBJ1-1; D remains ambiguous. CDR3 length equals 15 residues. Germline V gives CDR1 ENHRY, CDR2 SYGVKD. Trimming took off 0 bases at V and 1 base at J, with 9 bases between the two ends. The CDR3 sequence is CAISESRRSNTEAFF. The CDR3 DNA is TGTGCCATCAGTGAGTCAAGGCGATCGAACACTGAAGCTTTCTTT.

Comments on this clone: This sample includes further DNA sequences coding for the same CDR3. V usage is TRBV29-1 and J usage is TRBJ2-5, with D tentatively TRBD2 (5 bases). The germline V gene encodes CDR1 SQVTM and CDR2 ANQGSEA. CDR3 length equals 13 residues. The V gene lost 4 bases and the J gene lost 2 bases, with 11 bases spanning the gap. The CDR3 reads CSVASSGQETQYF. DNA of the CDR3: TGCAGCGTTGCGTCCAGCGGACAAGAGACCCAGTACTTC.

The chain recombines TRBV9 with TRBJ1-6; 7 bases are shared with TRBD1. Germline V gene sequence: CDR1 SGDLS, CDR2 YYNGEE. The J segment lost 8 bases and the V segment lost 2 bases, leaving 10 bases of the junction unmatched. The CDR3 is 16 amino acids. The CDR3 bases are TGTGCCAGCAGCGTTAATTCGGGACAGTCTTATTCACCCCTCCACTTT. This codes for CASSVNSGQSYSPLHF.

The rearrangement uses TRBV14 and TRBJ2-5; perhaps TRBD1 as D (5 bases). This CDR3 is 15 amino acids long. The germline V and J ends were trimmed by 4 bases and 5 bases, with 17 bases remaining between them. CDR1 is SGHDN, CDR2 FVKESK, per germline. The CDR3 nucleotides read TGTGCCAGCAGCCCAATGGACATGGCCCAGGAGACCCAGTACTTC. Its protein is CASSPMDMAQETQYF.

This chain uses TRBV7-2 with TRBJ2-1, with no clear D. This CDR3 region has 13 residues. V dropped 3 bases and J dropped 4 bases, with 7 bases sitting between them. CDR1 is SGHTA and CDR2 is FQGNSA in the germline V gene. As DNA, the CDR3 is TGTGCCAGCAGCTTTACTAATTACAATGAGCAGTTCTTC. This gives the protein CASSFTNYNEQFF.

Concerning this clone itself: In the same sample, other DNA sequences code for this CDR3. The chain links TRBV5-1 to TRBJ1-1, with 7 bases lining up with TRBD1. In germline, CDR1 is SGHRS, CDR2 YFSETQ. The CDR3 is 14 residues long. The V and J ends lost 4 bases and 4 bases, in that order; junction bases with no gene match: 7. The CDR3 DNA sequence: TGCGCCAGCAGCCCGGGACAGCCCTTCACTGAAGCTTTCTTT. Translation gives CASSPGQPFTEAFF. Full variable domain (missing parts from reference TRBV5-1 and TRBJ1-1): KAGVTQTPRYLIKTRGQQVTLSCSPISGHRSVSWYQQTPGQGLQFLFEYFSETQRNKGNFPGRFSGRQFSNSRSEMNVSTLELGDSALYLCASSPGQPFTEAFFGQGTRLTVV.

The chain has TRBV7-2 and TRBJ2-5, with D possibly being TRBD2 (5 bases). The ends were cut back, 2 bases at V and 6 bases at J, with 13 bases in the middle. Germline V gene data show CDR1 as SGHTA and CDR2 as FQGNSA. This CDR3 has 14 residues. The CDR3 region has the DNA TGTGCCAGCAGCTTACGGGGAAGGGAGAAGACCCAGTACTTC. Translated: CASSLRGREKTQYF.

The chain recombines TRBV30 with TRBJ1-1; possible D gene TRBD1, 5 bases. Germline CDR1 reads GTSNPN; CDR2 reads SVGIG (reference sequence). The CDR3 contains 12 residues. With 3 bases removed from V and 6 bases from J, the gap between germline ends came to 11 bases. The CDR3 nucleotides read TGTGCCTGGAGCAGGGCGTTCGCTGAAGCTTTCTTT. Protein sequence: CAWSRAFAEAFF.